These 4 T cell receptor beta chains share one sample of origin, sequenced in a study of siplizumab effects on memory and regulatory T cells. TCRdb's table, derived via immunoSEQ multiplex PCR, lists solely in-frame clones and lacks some. The sample consists of around 45,000 clones, about 90% of them appearing once. Source material: naive CD8+ T cells sorted from blood. These receptor sequences come from a human donor in good health.

The V call is TRBV7-3, the J call TRBJ2-1; 9 bases agree with TRBD1. The trim removed 3 bases at V and 4 bases at J, leaving 4 bases unmatched. This CDR3 region has 15 residues. Germline assignment: CDR1 SGHTA and CDR2 FQGTGA. This CDR3 is CASSLGQGSYNEQFF. In DNA form, the CDR3 reads TGTGCCAGCAGCTTGGGACAGGGTTCGTACAATGAGCAGTTCTTC.

The chain has TRBV15 and TRBJ2-7; 9 bases line up with TRBD1. The CDR3 extends over 17 amino acids. The junction had 11 bases not matched to a gene; V was cut back by 0 bases and J by 5 bases. Germline loops: CDR1 LNHNV, CDR2 YYDKDF (reference sequence). The CDR3 protein is CATSREPEGQGHDEQYF. CDR3 nucleotides: TGTGCCACCAGCAGAGAGCCCGAGGGACAGGGTCACGACGAGCAGTACTTC.

This chain uses TRBV12-5 with TRBJ2-7; 8 bases are a match to TRBD2. V gave up 8 bases and J gave up 0 bases; unmatched junction bases: 18. The CDR3 contains 18 residues. Germline assignment: CDR1 LGHNT and CDR2 FRNRAP. The CDR3 DNA follows: TGTGCTAGTAACTTTCCCCGTCGAGCGGGAGATCACTCCTACGAGCAGTACTTC. Its translation is CASNFPRRAGDHSYEQYF.

The V and J genes are TRBV25-1 and TRBJ1-6; possibly TRBD1 for D (5 bases). Trimming cost V 6 bases and J 9 bases, with 12 bases left between them. Germline V gene data show CDR1 as MGHDK and CDR2 as SYGVNS. The CDR3 runs 13 residues. This CDR3 reads CASSYGGSSPLHF. For the CDR3, the DNA is TGTGCCAGCAGCTACGGGGGGAGTTCACCCCTCCACTTT.